What follows are 23 T cell receptor beta chains derived from one specimen sequenced in a study of blood T cell repertoires in COVID-19. The method was immunoSEQ multiplex PCR; TCRdb's version includes in-frame clones alone and lacks a portion of them. Here the sample spans approximately 170,000 clones, about 88% being singletons. The material sequenced was PBMCs or T cells enriched from blood (not recorded which). Receptor source: a woman under 30 who had recovered from COVID-19.

The chain recombines TRBV11-3 with TRBJ2-2, with 7 bases fitting TRBD2. Germline V gene data show CDR1 as SGHNT and CDR2 as YENEEA. This CDR3 comprises 16 residues. With 5 bases clipped from V and 4 bases from J, the junction kept 10 bases outside the gene matches. Here the CDR3 reads CASSPSWGGGTGELFF. For the CDR3, the DNA is TGTGCCAGCAGCCCCTCGTGGGGGGGAGGCACCGGGGAGCTGTTTTTT.

This clone came up once. The chain combines TRBV11-3 with TRBJ2-5; D gene ambiguous. Germline V gives CDR1 SGHNT, CDR2 YENEEA. V was trimmed by 1 base and J by 5 bases, leaving 8 bases between them. CDR3 size: 13 residues. CDR3 DNA: TGTGCCAGCAGCTTAGGGGCCCAGGAGACCCAGTACTTC. Translation: CASSLGAQETQYF.

The gene calls are TRBV18 and TRBJ1-6, with 9 bases matching TRBD1. V gave up 3 bases and J gave up 9 bases; unmatched junction bases: 15. CDR3 length equals 18 residues. CDR1 is KGHSH, CDR2 LQKENI, per germline. The CDR3 region has the DNA TGTGCCAGCTCACCCGCAACAGGGGGCGCGGGTCAGGCTTCACCCCTCCACTTT. Encoded protein: CASSPATGGAGQASPLHF. The whole variable domain, filled in from reference TRBV18 and TRBJ1-6, reads NAGVMQNPRHLVRRRGQEARLRCSPMKGHSHVYWYRQLPEEGLKFMVYLQKENIIDESGMPKERFSAEFPKEGPSILRIQQVVRGDSAAYFCASSPATGGAGQASPLHFGNGTRLTVT.

The CDR3 reads CASSFHGSGVEQFF. The DNA of the CDR3 is TGTGCCAGCAGCTTTCACGGGAGCGGAGTTGAGCAGTTCTTC. The rearrangement joins TRBV7-2 to TRBJ2-1; TRBD2 might be the D (6 bases). Per germline, CDR1 SGHTA and CDR2 FQGNSA. V lost 3 bases and J lost 9, with 15 bases in between. This CDR3 contains 14 residues.

The chain carries TRBV7-8 and TRBJ2-7; 12 nucleotides line up with TRBD2. V trimming: 5 bases; J trimming: 2 bases; junction bases outside the gene matches: 7. The CDR3 runs to 16 residues. The germline V gene has CDR1 SGHVS and CDR2 FQNEAQ. The CDR3 sequence is CASSEGLAGSPYEQYF. DNA of the CDR3: TGTGCCAGCAGCGAGGGACTAGCGGGTTCCCCCTACGAGCAGTACTTC.

The rearrangement uses TRBV5-1 and TRBJ1-1; D perhaps matches TRBD1 (6 bases). The germline V and J ends were trimmed by 4 bases and 3 bases, with 10 bases remaining between them. Germline-derived CDR1 and CDR2 are SGHRS and YFSETQ. The CDR3 is 13 amino acids. CDR3 sequence reads: CASSLRQDTEAFF. CDR3 sequence (DNA): TGCGCCAGCAGCCTTAGACAGGACACTGAAGCTTTCTTT.

A note on this clone: The same CDR3 can be traced to other DNA sequences in this sample. This chain uses TRBV28 with TRBJ1-5; D unclear. The germline V and J ends were trimmed by 2 bases and 7 bases, with 6 bases remaining between them. This CDR3 has 12 residues. Germline V gene lookup returns CDR1 MDHEN and CDR2 SYDVKM. CDR3 DNA sequence: TGTGCCAGCAGTTTAGGAGGACAGCCCCAGCATTTT. It codes for CASSLGGQPQHF. Combining the CDR3 with reference TRBV28 and TRBJ1-5 gives the whole variable domain DVKVTQSSRYLVKRTGEKVFLECVQDMDHENMFWYRQDPGLGLRLIYFSYDVKMKEKGDIPEGYSVSREKKERFSLILESASTNQTSMYLCASSLGGQPQHFGDGTRLSIL.

V and J are TRBV2 and TRBJ2-1, with D possibly matching TRBD2 (6 bases). The V gene lost 8 bases and the J gene lost 9 bases, with 17 bases spanning the gap. The length of the CDR3 is 13 residues. Per germline, CDR1 SNHLY and CDR2 FYNNEI. CDR3 in amino acids: CASGAGTIGEQFF. CDR3 DNA sequence: TGTGCCAGCGGGGCGGGAACGATCGGTGAGCAGTTCTTC.

This rearrangement joins TRBV29-1 to TRBJ2-7; TRBD1 matches 11 bases. Germline V gives CDR1 SQVTM, CDR2 ANQGSEA. CDR3 length: 12 residues. Losses at the gene ends were 6 bases for V and 5 bases for J; bases not matched to a gene: 3. In nucleotides, the CDR3 is TGCAGCGTGGGGACAGGGGGGGACGAGCAGTACTTC. It is translated as CSVGTGGDEQYF.

The rearrangement uses TRBV2 and TRBJ2-7; TRBD2 is a possible D gene (6 bases). This CDR3 contains 16 residues. Germline CDR1 reads SNHLY; CDR2 reads FYNNEI. Trimming removed 2 bases from V and 0 bases from J, with 14 bases in between. CDR3 loop: CASSEKGGASSYEQYF. DNA for the CDR3: TGTGCCAGCAGTGAAAAGGGCGGGGCGAGCTCCTACGAGCAGTACTTC.

The genes are TRBV7-9 and TRBJ1-2; the match to TRBD1 covers 10 bases. The CDR3 consists of 15 residues. The V gene's germline CDR1 is SEHNR and CDR2 FQNEAQ (reference sequence). V was clipped by 5 bases and J by 4 bases; unmatched bases: 7. CDR3 sequence: CASSARQGAGYGYTF. The DNA for the CDR3 is TGTGCCAGCAGCGCCCGACAGGGGGCGGGCTATGGCTACACCTTC. Using reference TRBV7-9 and TRBJ1-2 for the parts outside the CDR3, the full variable domain is DTGVSQNPRHKITKRGQNVTFRCDPISEHNRLYWYRQTLGQGPEFLTYFQNEAQLEKSRLLSDRFSAERPKGSFSTLEIQRTEQGDSAMYLCASSARQGAGYGYTFGSGTRLTVV.

The genes are TRBV7-2 and TRBJ2-1; TRBD2 matches 7 bases. Looked up from germline, CDR1 is SGHTA and CDR2 is FQGNSA. V shed 1 base, J shed 0 bases, and the junction held 3 bases outside the gene matches. The CDR3 runs 16 residues. CDR3 in amino acids: CASSLGGGFSYNEQFF. CDR3 nucleotide sequence: TGTGCCAGCAGCTTAGGCGGGGGATTCTCCTACAATGAGCAGTTCTTC.

The gene calls are TRBV28 and TRBJ1-5; 9 bases line up with TRBD1. The CDR3 contains 17 residues. The junction had 11 bases not matched to a gene; V was cut back by 2 bases and J by 6 bases. CDR1 and CDR2 (germline): MDHEN, SYDVKM. The CDR3 protein is CASSLTGTGSGSQPQHF. The CDR3 bases are TGTGCCAGCAGTTTAACCGGGACAGGGTCGGGGAGTCAGCCCCAGCATTTT.

The chain employs TRBV11-2 and TRBJ2-1; 13 nucleotides line up with TRBD2. This CDR3 is 15 amino acids long. Germline loops: CDR1 SGHAT, CDR2 FQNNGV. Trimming cost V 1 base and J 6 bases; bases outside gene matches: 0. The CDR3 bases are TGTGCCAGCAGCTTAGGACTAGCGGGGGGCAATGAGCAGTTCTTC. It translates to CASSLGLAGGNEQFF.

V gene TRBV11-2 combines with J gene TRBJ2-3; D is ambiguous. Germline CDR1 and CDR2: SGHAT and FQNNGV. The CDR3 has 16 amino acids. Trimming left V 1 base short and J 5 bases short, with 16 bases between. For the CDR3, the DNA is TGTGCCAGCAGCTTAGGACAATTAGGTCTTAGAGATACGCAGTATTTT. Encoded protein: CASSLGQLGLRDTQYF.

The V call is TRBV9, the J call TRBJ1-2, with 8 bases that match TRBD1. V lost 0 bases to trimming and J lost 4 bases; unmatched junction nucleotides: 14. The CDR3 extends over 18 amino acids. CDR1 and CDR2 (germline): SGDLS, YYNGEE. In nucleotides, the CDR3 is TGTGCCAGCAGCGTAGCCCGCAGGGGGCAGGAATTGTTCTATGGCTACACCTTC. Translated: CASSVARRGQELFYGYTF.

The chain links TRBV29-1 to TRBJ1-2, with D perhaps TRBD1 (5 bases). The CDR3 has 14 amino acids. V was trimmed by 5 bases and J by 2 bases, leaving 15 bases between them. The germline V gene encodes CDR1 SQVTM and CDR2 ANQGSEA. This CDR3 reads CSVRGWDSNYGYTF. The DNA for the CDR3 is TGCAGCGTTCGTGGATGGGACTCAAACTATGGCTACACCTTC.

V is TRBV5-5 and J is TRBJ2-2; D might be TRBD1 (5 bases). This CDR3 is 15 amino acids long. V was clipped by 0 bases and J by 6 bases, with 12 bases between them. The germline V gene has CDR1 SGHKS and CDR2 YYEKEE (reference sequence). As DNA, the CDR3 is TGTGCCAGCAGCTTGGGATCACAGGTGTCCGGGGAGCTGTTTTTT. Encoded protein: CASSLGSQVSGELFF.

J is TRBJ2-3 and V is TRBV20-1, with D possibly matching TRBD2 (6 bases). Germline V gene lookup returns CDR1 DFQATT and CDR2 SNEGSKA (reference sequence). V gave up 3 bases and J gave up 2 bases, with 21 bases separating them. This CDR3 contains 17 residues. CDR3 coding DNA: TGCAGTGCTAGTAAGAGCCTCGGGAGCGGGTACACAGATACGCAGTATTTT. Amino acid sequence: CSASKSLGSGYTDTQYF.

This clone was seen a few times. This sequence joins TRBV29-1 and TRBJ1-1; the D gene is possibly TRBD1 (5 bases). The CDR3 is made up of 13 amino acids. Germline CDR1 and CDR2: SQVTM and ANQGSEA. The V end lost 6 bases, the J end lost 0 bases, and 11 bases lay between the germline ends. In DNA, the CDR3 is TGCAGCGTCAGGGTGCTGCTGAACACTGAAGCTTTCTTT. Protein: CSVRVLLNTEAFF.

A single count supports this clone. The J gene is TRBJ1-5, the V gene TRBV5-1, with unresolved D. Germline assignment: CDR1 SGHRS and CDR2 YFSETQ. V was cut by 4 bases and J by 1 base, with 9 bases left in between. The CDR3 length is 14 residues. The CDR3 protein is CASSRGESNQPQHF. The CDR3 nucleotides read TGCGCCAGCAGCCGGGGAGAGAGCAATCAGCCCCAGCATTTT.

The rearrangement joins TRBV3-1 (or the pseudogene TRBV3-2) to TRBJ2-1, with 8 bases lining up with TRBD1. This CDR3 spans 15 amino acids. Germline CDR1 is LGHDT and CDR2 is YNNKEL (reference sequence). The ends lost 4 bases at V and 6 bases at J; junction bases unmatched: 8. CDR3 sequence (DNA): TGTGCCAGCAGCCTTTTAGAAGGGACAGGCAATGAGCAGTTCTTC. Amino acid sequence: CASSLLEGTGNEQFF.

This chain links TRBV6-5 with TRBJ2-7; D is possibly TRBD2 (5 bases). The CDR3 contains 15 residues. Germline CDR1 reads MNHEY; CDR2 reads SVGAGI. V lost 8 bases to trimming and J lost 1 base, with 18 bases between them. For the CDR3, the DNA is TGTGCCAGCGGCTCTTGGACTCGCGTATCCTACGAGCAGTACTTC. It yields the protein CASGSWTRVSYEQYF.